The clone carrying this TCR beta chain occurred once. Produced via immunoSEQ multiplex PCR; TCRdb's table is partial and in-frame only. The sample has 150,000 to 200,000 clones; 80% to 90% are singletons. The data stem from a study of control samples from healthy donors and cancer patients. Trimming took off 4 bases at V and 3 bases at J, with 16 bases between the two ends. The CDR3 has 15 residues. Germline lookup yields CDR1 LNHDA and CDR2 SQIVND (reference sequence). The sequence derives from a man in his late teens or twenties in good health. The chain joins TRBV19 to TRBJ2-7; tentatively, D is TRBD2 (7 bases). The sequencing sample was made of blood. CDR3 in DNA: TGTGCCAGTAGTACAGCGACGGGGGGCTTCTACGAGCAGTACTTC. Its protein is CASSTATGGFYEQYF.